A selection of T cell receptor beta chains follows, all from one sample in a study of early stage breast cancer tumors. The data were produced by immunoSEQ multiplex PCR, yet TCRdb's version contains in-frame clones alone and is incomplete. The sample holds around 48,000 clones, around nine tenths seen once. The specimen was blood. The receptor source for this set is a person aged 65-85 years with breast cancer. The CDR3 runs from the conserved cysteine through the conserved F or W. A D gene is named only where the DNA matches it firmly. Some rows mark clone size as missing; the rest say once, few, many or name a class of expanded clone.

V: TRBV4-1
size: -
length: 16
D: -
J: TRBJ1-5
DNA: TGCGCCAGCAGCCAAGATGGACAGACAGATAATCAGCCCCAGCATTTT
CDR3: CASSQDGQTDNQPQHF

V: TRBV6-6
size: -
length: 15
D: TRBD1
J: TRBJ1-4
DNA: TGTGCCAGCAGTCAACAACAGGGGAATTATGAAAAACTGTTTTTT
CDR3: CASSQQQGNYEKLFF

V: TRBV28
size: -
length: 16
D: TRBD2
J: TRBJ2-5
DNA: TGTGCCAGCACCTTGAGGACTAGCGGACCCCAAGAGACCCAGTACTTC
CDR3: CASTLRTSGPQETQYF

V: TRBV5-1
size: -
length: 12
D: -
J: TRBJ2-2
DNA: TGCGCCAGCAGCTTGGAGGCCGGGAAGCTGTTTTTT
CDR3: CASSLEAGKLFF

V: TRBV15
size: -
length: 14
D: TRBD1
J: TRBJ1-6
DNA: TGTGCCACCGGACAGGGTGCCTATAATTCACCCCTCCACTTT
CDR3: CATGQGAYNSPLHF

V: TRBV6-6
size: -
length: 13
D: -
J: TRBJ1-2
DNA: TGTGCCAGCAGTTACTCTGTCTCCCATGGCTACACCTTC
CDR3: CASSYSVSHGYTF

V: TRBV6-5
size: -
length: 14
D: -
J: TRBJ2-5
DNA: TGTGCCAGCAGGATCGGGAACTATCAAGAGACCCAGTACTTC
CDR3: CASRIGNYQETQYF

V: TRBV18
size: once
length: 13
D: -
J: TRBJ2-5
DNA: TGTGCCAGCTCACCCCGGTACCAAGAGACCCAGTACTTC
CDR3: CASSPRYQETQYF

V: TRBV10-3
size: -
length: 14
D: -
J: TRBJ2-1
DNA: TGTGCCATCAGTGAGGGACTAAGGGGGCTTCTTCAGTTCTTC
CDR3: CAISEGLRGLLQFF

V: TRBV7-6
size: -
length: 15
D: TRBD2
J: TRBJ2-7
DNA: TGTGCCAGCAGCCCACGGCCTAGCGGGGGTAGCGAGCAGTACTTC
CDR3: CASSPRPSGGSEQYF